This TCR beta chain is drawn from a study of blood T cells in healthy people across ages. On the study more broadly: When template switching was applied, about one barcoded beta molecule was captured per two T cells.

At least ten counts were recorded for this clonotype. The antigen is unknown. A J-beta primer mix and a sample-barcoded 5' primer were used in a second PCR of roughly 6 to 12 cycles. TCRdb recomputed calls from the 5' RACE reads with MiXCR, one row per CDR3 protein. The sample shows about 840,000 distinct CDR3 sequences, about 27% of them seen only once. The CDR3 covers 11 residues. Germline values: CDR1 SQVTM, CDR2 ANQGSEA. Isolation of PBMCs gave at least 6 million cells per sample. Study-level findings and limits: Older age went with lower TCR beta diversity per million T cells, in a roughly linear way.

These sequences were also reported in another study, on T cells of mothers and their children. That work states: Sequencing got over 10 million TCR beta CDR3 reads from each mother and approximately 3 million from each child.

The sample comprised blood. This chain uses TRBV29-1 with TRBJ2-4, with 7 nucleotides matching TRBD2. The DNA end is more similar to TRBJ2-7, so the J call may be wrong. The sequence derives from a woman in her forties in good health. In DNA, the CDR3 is TGCAGCGTAACGGGGGGCTACGAGCAGTACTTC. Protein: CSVTGGYEQYF.